The rows below give T cell receptor beta chains drawn from one sample of a study of beta chain features in type 1 diabetes. Sequencing was performed with immunoSEQ multiplex PCR; in TCRdb, only in-frame clones are kept and a portion is missing. This sample has 640,000 or so clones, with about an eighth found just once. Sequences were obtained from naive CD4+ T cells from blood. Every receptor here comes from a man aged 18 to 30 with type 1 diabetes. Each CDR3 is given with its conserved first and last residue. The D gene is left open where the match is weak. Rows give clone size only sometimes, using once, few, many, or a class for an expanded clone.

few NA TRBJ2-5 TRBV27 CASSRLGSTAETQYF TGTGCCAGCAGTCGTCTCGGGTCGACAGCGGAGACCCAGTACTTC
NA NA TRBJ2-1 TRBV5-1 CASSLYPGSYNEQFF TGCGCCAGCAGCTTATATCCGGGAAGCTACAATGAGCAGTTCTTC
few TRBD1 TRBJ2-5 TRBV28 CASSRGPGQGKAQGETQYF TGTGCCAGCAGCCGGGGGCCAGGACAGGGAAAAGCCCAAGGAGAGACCCAGTACTTC
NA TRBD2 TRBJ2-1 TRBV4-1 CASSQGGGVSYNEQFF TGCGCCAGCAGCCAAGGGGGGGGTGTCTCCTACAATGAGCAGTTCTTC
NA NA TRBJ1-2 TRBV21-1 CASRLTGYAGYTF TGTGCCAGCAGACTAACAGGCTACGCGGGCTACACCTTC
NA NA TRBJ1-2 TRBV10-3 CAIRADSNGYTF TGTGCCATCAGGGCAGACAGCAATGGCTACACCTTC
NA TRBD1 TRBJ2-1 TRBV5-4 CASSTGTVKDEQFF TGTGCCAGCAGCACCGGGACAGTTAAAGATGAGCAGTTCTTC
NA NA TRBJ2-1 TRBV7-2 CASSLAGVSYNEQFF TGTGCCAGCAGCTTAGCGGGAGTTTCATACAATGAGCAGTTCTTC
NA TRBD2 TRBJ2-7 TRBV9 CASSVELAGALPYEQYF TGTGCCAGCAGCGTAGAACTAGCGGGGGCCCTCCCCTACGAGCAGTACTTC
few TRBD1 TRBJ2-3 TRBV7-2 CASSPERQGKGADTQYF TGTGCCAGCAGCCCCGAGCGACAGGGGAAGGGAGCAGATACGCAGTATTTT
few TRBD2 TRBJ2-1 TRBV30 CAWIPGLAGRNEQFF TGTGCCTGGATTCCCGGACTAGCGGGGAGGAATGAGCAGTTCTTC
NA NA TRBJ1-2 TRBV30 CAWSVAGNYGYTF TGTGCCTGGAGTGTTGCTGGGAACTATGGCTACACCTTC
few NA TRBJ2-3 TRBV7-2 CASSLGPTDTQYF TGTGCCAGCAGCTTAGGACCCACAGATACGCAGTATTTT
few TRBD1 TRBJ2-1 TRBV5-6 CASSSDRVNEQFF TGTGCCAGCAGTTCAGACAGGGTAAATGAGCAGTTCTTC
NA NA TRBJ2-1 TRBV25-1 CASSDPKGVDEQFF TGTGCCAGCAGTGATCCAAAGGGGGTAGATGAGCAGTTCTTC
NA NA TRBJ2-1 TRBV6-1 CASSAGTGNPYNEQFF TGTGCCAGCAGTGCAGGGACCGGTAACCCCTACAATGAGCAGTTCTTC
few NA TRBJ2-5 TRBV7-9 CASSLVPTQLQETQYF TGTGCCAGCAGCTTAGTCCCGACACAGCTACAAGAGACCCAGTACTTC
NA TRBD1 TRBJ2-3 TRBV7-2 CASSSRRGPDTQYF TGTGCCAGCAGCTCGAGAAGGGGGCCAGATACGCAGTATTTT
few TRBD1 TRBJ2-3 TRBV28 CASSLSDRPLKYF TGTGCCAGCAGTTTATCGGACAGGCCACTGAAGTATTTT
few NA TRBJ2-6 TRBV14 CASSQDFWTTSSGANVLTF TGTGCCAGCAGCCAAGATTTTTGGACGACCAGCTCTGGGGCCAACGTCCTGACTTTC
NA NA TRBJ1-1 TRBV5-1 CASSFAGQRNTEAFF TGCGCCAGCAGCTTCGCGGGACAAAGGAACACTGAAGCTTTCTTT
NA NA TRBJ1-1 TRBV2 CASNRGTTEAFF TGTGCCAGCAATCGGGGAACCACTGAAGCTTTCTTT
few NA TRBJ1-2 TRBV30 CAWSVIEGGGYTF TGTGCCTGGAGTGTCATTGAGGGCGGTGGCTACACCTTC
NA TRBD2 TRBJ2-1 TRBV28 CASSSAGGGRNEQFF TGTGCCAGCAGCTCAGCTGGCGGGGGGCGCAATGAGCAGTTCTTC
NA NA TRBJ1-4 TRBV7-2 CASSRTRVDEKLFF TGTGCCAGCAGCCGTACCCGGGTCGATGAAAAACTGTTTTTT
NA NA TRBJ2-5 TRBV7-2 CASSAGGIQETQYF TGTGCCAGCAGCGCTGGCGGGATCCAAGAGACCCAGTACTTC
NA NA TRBJ1-2 TRBV12-5 CASGFNRNFPYGYTF TGTGCTAGTGGTTTTAACAGGAACTTTCCCTATGGCTACACCTTC